This entry is about one TCR beta chain. The data originate from a study of blood T cell repertoires in COVID-19. The overall study: Italy, Spain and the United States were the sources of the convalescent and acute COVID-19 samples. PBMCs, B-cell-depleted T cells, or T cells provided the cDNA or gDNA that made up the material.

Original processing methods: Quantification of nucleated cells was approximated via reference gene primer amplification. The protocol was immunoSEQ multiplex PCR, while the TCRdb copy is restricted to in-frame clones and leaves out a portion. V and J calls and clone size are those listed in that table; D and trimming were worked out from the DNA. The sample shows more than 250,000 clones, approximately 87% of them seen only once. The sequence was collected from a man aged 55-75 years who had recovered from COVID-19. Material: peripheral blood.

The CDR3 region is CASSTRVTIYNEQFF. The CDR3 DNA sequence: TGTGCCAGTAGCACCCGGGTCACAATCTACAATGAGCAGTTCTTC. This chain connects TRBV19 to TRBJ2-1; D gene ambiguous. Germline V gene sequence: CDR1 LNHDA, CDR2 SQIVND (reference sequence). The CDR3 covers 15 residues. Trimming took off 6 bases at V and 3 bases at J, with 15 bases between the two ends.